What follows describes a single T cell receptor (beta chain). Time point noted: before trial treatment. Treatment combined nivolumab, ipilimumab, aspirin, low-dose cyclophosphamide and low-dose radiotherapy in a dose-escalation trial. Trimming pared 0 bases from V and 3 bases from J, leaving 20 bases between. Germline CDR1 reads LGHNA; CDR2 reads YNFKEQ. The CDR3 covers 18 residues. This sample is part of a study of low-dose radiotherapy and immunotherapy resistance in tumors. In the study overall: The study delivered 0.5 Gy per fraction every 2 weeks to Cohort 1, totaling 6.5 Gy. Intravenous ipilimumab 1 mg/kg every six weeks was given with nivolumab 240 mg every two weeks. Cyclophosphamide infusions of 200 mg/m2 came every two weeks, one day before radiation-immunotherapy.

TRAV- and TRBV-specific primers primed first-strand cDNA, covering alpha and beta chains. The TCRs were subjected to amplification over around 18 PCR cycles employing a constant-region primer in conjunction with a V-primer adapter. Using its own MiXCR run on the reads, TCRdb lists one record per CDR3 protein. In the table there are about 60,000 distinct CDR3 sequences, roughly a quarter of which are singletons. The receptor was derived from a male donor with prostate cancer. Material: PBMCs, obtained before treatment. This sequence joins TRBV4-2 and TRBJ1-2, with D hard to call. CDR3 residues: CASSQEIVGNIVYYGYTF. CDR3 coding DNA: TGTGCCAGCAGCCAAGAGATCGTCGGAAATATAGTCTACTATGGCTACACCTTC.